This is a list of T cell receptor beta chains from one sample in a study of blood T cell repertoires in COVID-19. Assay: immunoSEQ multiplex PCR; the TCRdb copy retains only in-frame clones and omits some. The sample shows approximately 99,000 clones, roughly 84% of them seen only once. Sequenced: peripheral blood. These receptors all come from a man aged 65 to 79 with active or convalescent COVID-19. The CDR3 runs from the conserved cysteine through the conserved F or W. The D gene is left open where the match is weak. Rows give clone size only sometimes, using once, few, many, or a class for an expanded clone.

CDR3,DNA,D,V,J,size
CAWSARLQETQYF,TGTGCCTGGAGTGCCCGTCTCCAAGAGACCCAGTACTTC,-,TRBV30,TRBJ2-5,-
CASSLVIGPYEQYF,TGTGCCAGCAGCCTGGTGATTGGCCCCTACGAGCAGTACTTC,-,TRBV7-8,TRBJ2-7,-
CARSHSGQGVPRYNEQFF,TGTGCCAGAAGCCACTCAGGACAGGGTGTCCCCAGATACAATGAGCAGTTCTTC,TRBD1,TRBV5-3,TRBJ2-1,-
CASSLAANTEAFF,TGTGCCAGCAGCTTAGCGGCGAACACTGAAGCTTTCTTT,-,TRBV7-2,TRBJ1-1,-
CASSYAWRGGPQETQYF,TGTGCCAGCAGTTACGCGTGGCGGGGGGGACCCCAAGAGACCCAGTACTTC,TRBD2,TRBV6-2/TRBV6-3,TRBJ2-5,-
CASSRTGEEDPGEYNEQFF,TGCGCCAGCAGTCGGACAGGGGAGGAGGATCCGGGAGAGTACAATGAGCAGTTCTTC,TRBD1,TRBV23-1,TRBJ2-1,-
CASRPPGLADLNEQFF,TGTGCCAGCAGACCCCCGGGACTAGCGGACTTAAATGAGCAGTTCTTC,TRBD2,TRBV6-6,TRBJ2-1,-
CASSFRIGELFF,TGTGCCAGCAGTTTTAGAATCGGGGAGCTGTTTTTT,-,TRBV12-3/TRBV12-4,TRBJ2-2,once
CASSGSTGTAGELFF,TGTGCCAGCAGTGGATCTACAGGGACCGCCGGGGAGCTGTTTTTT,-,TRBV2,TRBJ2-2,few
CASSPAGTIRAQYF,TGTGCCAGCAGTCCAGCGGGGACGATTAGGGCGCAGTACTTC,TRBD2,TRBV27,TRBJ2-7,once
CASRQGIGQPQHF,TGTGCCAGCAGACAGGGGATCGGTCAGCCCCAGCATTTT,TRBD1,TRBV2,TRBJ1-5,-
CASSLSPRSYNSPLHF,TGTGCCAGCAGTTTATCCCCCCGCTCCTATAATTCACCCCTCCACTTT,-,TRBV27,TRBJ1-6,-
CASSQVQGYEQYF,TGTGCCAGCAGCCAAGTACAGGGCTACGAGCAGTACTTC,-,TRBV3-1/TRBV3-2,TRBJ2-7,-
CASSLPGLSDTQYF,TGTGCCAGCAGCTTACCCGGACTTTCAGATACGCAGTATTTT,-,TRBV7-3,TRBJ2-3,-
CASSTQGYGYTF,TGTGCCAGCAGTACACAGGGGTATGGCTACACCTTC,TRBD1,TRBV27,TRBJ1-2,-
CASSFDRGDQPQHF,TGTGCCAGCAGTTTCGACAGGGGCGATCAGCCCCAGCATTTT,TRBD1,TRBV6-6,TRBJ1-5,-
CASSQAQTKAYEQYF,TGCGCCAGCAGCCAAGCCCAAACTAAGGCCTACGAGCAGTACTTC,-,TRBV4-1,TRBJ2-7,-
CASSSTDYGYTF,TGTGCCAGCAGTTCGACAGACTATGGCTACACCTTC,-,TRBV28,TRBJ1-2,-
CASRGTGLGELFF,TGTGCCAGCAGGGGGACAGGGCTCGGGGAGCTGTTTTTT,TRBD1,TRBV12-3/TRBV12-4,TRBJ2-2,-
CASSLLRHSRNTIYF,TGCGCCAGCAGTCTCCTTCGACACTCGAGAAACACCATATATTTT,-,TRBV23-1,TRBJ1-3,-
CASSQDPRGGLDYGYTF,TGCGCCAGCAGCCAAGATCCGCGGGGGGGTCTAGACTATGGCTACACCTTC,-,TRBV4-1,TRBJ1-2,-
CASSASGLISGNTIYF,TGTGCCAGCAGTGCCTCGGGACTGATCTCTGGAAACACCATATATTTT,-,TRBV6-4,TRBJ1-3,-
CASSPRDRGLGNSPLHF,TGTGCCAGCAGCCCCCGGGACAGGGGGCTTGGGAATTCACCCCTCCACTTT,TRBD1,TRBV3-1/TRBV3-2,TRBJ1-6,few
CASSIKDRGLGELFF,TGTGCCAGTAGTATCAAGGACAGGGGACTCGGGGAGCTGTTTTTT,TRBD1,TRBV19,TRBJ2-2,-
CASSDRGVGYGYTF,TGTGCCAGCAGCGACAGGGGAGTTGGTTATGGCTACACCTTC,TRBD1,TRBV6-5,TRBJ1-2,-
CASSPGKTGLSPLHF,TGTGCCAGCAGTCCCGGGAAGACAGGTCTCTCACCCCTCCACTTT,-,TRBV28,TRBJ1-6,-
CASSFPSGGSYNEQFF,TGTGCCAGCAGTTTTCCTAGCGGGGGCTCCTACAATGAGCAGTTCTTC,TRBD2,TRBV6-5,TRBJ2-1,-
CASSPTGNYGYTF,TGTGCCAGCAGTCCGACAGGGAACTATGGCTACACCTTC,TRBD1,TRBV5-6,TRBJ1-2,-
CASSRSRGIYEQYF,TGTGCCAGCAGCCGATCCAGGGGAATCTACGAGCAGTACTTC,-,TRBV5-5,TRBJ2-7,-
CASSTPERGHSYEQYF,TGTGCCAGCAGTACCCCGGAAAGGGGGCACTCCTACGAGCAGTACTTC,TRBD1,TRBV6-4,TRBJ2-7,-
CASSPTGWTSGGTYEQYF,TGCGCCAGCAGCCCCACCGGTTGGACTAGCGGGGGCACCTACGAGCAGTACTTC,TRBD2,TRBV4-1,TRBJ2-7,-
CASSSAGAGGLQETQYF,TGTGCCAGCAGTTCGGCGGGGGCGGGGGGTCTCCAAGAGACCCAGTACTTC,TRBD2,TRBV28,TRBJ2-5,-
CASRAGASPLHF,TGTGCCAGCAGGGCAGGGGCTTCACCCCTCCACTTT,-,TRBV2,TRBJ1-6,-
CASSQPGTGGRGNYGYTF,TGTGCCAGCAGTCAACCTGGGACAGGGGGAAGGGGTAACTATGGCTACACCTTC,TRBD1,TRBV9,TRBJ1-2,-
CASSEAGRGTNYGYTF,TGTGCCAGCAGTGAAGCTGGGCGGGGGACTAACTATGGCTACACCTTC,-,TRBV2,TRBJ1-2,-
CASLDQGTDTQYF,TGTGCCAGCTTGGACCAGGGAACAGATACGCAGTATTTT,-,TRBV5-4,TRBJ2-3,-
CASSLTSGGVRNTQYF,TGTGCCAGCAGCTTAACTAGCGGGGGAGTCCGGAATACGCAGTATTTT,TRBD2,TRBV7-3,TRBJ2-3,-
CASSSEPGQSNEKLFF,TGCGCCAGCAGCTCAGAACCGGGACAGAGTAATGAAAAACTGTTTTTT,TRBD1,TRBV5-1,TRBJ1-4,-
CASSLGSQTGSYEQYF,TGTGCCAGCAGCTTAGGGTCCCAAACGGGTTCCTACGAGCAGTACTTC,-,TRBV7-8,TRBJ2-7,-
CASSVGPFGRGTDTQYF,TGTGCCAGCAGCGTAGGTCCATTCGGGCGGGGGACAGATACGCAGTATTTT,TRBD2,TRBV9,TRBJ2-3,-
CASSLVALNTEAFF,TGTGCCAGCAGCTTAGTAGCTCTGAACACTGAAGCTTTCTTT,-,TRBV7-2,TRBJ1-1,-
CASSADRAQPQHF,TGTGCCAGCAGCGCGGACAGGGCTCAGCCCCAGCATTTT,TRBD1,TRBV2,TRBJ1-5,once
CASSLGSGGGGDTQYF,TGTGCCAGCAGCTTAGGGAGCGGGGGGGGAGGAGATACGCAGTATTTT,TRBD2,TRBV5-4,TRBJ2-3,-
CASSSPSGGSYNEQFF,TGTGCCAGCAGTTCCCCTAGCGGGGGGTCCTACAATGAGCAGTTCTTC,TRBD2,TRBV28,TRBJ2-1,-
CAISELRGNSGELFF,TGTGCCATCAGTGAACTCAGGGGGAATAGCGGGGAGCTGTTTTTT,TRBD1,TRBV10-3,TRBJ2-2,once
CASSTMDSYEKLFF,TGTGCCAGTAGTACAATGGACAGTTATGAAAAACTGTTTTTT,-,TRBV19,TRBJ1-4,-